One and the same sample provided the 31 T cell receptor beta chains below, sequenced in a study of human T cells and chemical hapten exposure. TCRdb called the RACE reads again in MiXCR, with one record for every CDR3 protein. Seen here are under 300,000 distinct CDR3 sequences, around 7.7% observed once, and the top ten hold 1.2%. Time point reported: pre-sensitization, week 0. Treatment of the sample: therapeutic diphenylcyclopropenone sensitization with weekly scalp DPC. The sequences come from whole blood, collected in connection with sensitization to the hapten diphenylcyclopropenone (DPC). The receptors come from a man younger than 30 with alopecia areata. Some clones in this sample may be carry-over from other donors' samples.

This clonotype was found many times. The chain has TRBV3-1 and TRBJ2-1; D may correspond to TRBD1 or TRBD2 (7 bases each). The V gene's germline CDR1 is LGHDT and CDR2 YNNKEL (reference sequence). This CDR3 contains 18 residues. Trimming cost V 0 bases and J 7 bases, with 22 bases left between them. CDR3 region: CASSQDRVKRGQRNEQFF. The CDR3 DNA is TGTGCCAGCAGCCAAGACCGTGTAAAGCGGGGACAGCGGAATGAGCAGTTCTTC.

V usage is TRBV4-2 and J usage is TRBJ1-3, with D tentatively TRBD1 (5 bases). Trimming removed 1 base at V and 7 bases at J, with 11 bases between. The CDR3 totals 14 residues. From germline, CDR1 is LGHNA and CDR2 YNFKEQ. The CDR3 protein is CASSQGGGENTIYF. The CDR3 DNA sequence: TGTGCCAGCAGCCAAGGAGGAGGGGAGAACACCATATATTTT.

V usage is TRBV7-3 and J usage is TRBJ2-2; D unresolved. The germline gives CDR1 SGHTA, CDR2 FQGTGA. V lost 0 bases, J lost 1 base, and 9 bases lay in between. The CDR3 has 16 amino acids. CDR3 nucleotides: TGTGCCAGCAGCTTAACTCATGGCTTGAACACCGGGGAGCTGTTTTTT. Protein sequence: CASSLTHGLNTGELFF.

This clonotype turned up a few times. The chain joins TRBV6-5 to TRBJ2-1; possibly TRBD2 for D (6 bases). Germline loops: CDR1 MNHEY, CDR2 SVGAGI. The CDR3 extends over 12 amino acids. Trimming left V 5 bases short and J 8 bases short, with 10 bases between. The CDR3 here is CASSNPGDEQFF. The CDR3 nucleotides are TGTGCCAGCAGTAACCCGGGGGATGAGCAGTTCTTC.

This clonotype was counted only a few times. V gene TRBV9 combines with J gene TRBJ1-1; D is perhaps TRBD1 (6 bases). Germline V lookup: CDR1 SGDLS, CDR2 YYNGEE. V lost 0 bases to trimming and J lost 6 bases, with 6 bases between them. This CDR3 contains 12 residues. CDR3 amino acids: CASSVGGPEAFF. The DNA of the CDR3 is TGTGCCAGCAGCGTAGGGGGGCCTGAAGCTTTCTTT.

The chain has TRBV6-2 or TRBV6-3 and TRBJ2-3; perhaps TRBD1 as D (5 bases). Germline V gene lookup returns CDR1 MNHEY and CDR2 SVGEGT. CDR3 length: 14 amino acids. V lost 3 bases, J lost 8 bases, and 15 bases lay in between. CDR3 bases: TGTGCCAGCAGTTATGGCAGGGCCGAAGGTACGCAGTATTTT. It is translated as CASSYGRAEGTQYF.

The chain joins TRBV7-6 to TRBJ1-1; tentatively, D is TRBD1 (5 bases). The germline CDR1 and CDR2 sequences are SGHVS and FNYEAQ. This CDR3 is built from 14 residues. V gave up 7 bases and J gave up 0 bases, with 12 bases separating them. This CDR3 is CASKEGPLNTEAFF. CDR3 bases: TGTGCCAGCAAGGAGGGGCCCTTGAACACTGAAGCTTTCTTT.

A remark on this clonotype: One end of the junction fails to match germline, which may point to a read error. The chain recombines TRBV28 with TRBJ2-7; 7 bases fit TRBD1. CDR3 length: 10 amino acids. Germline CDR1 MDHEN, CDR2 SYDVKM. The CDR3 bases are TGTGCCAGCGGACCAGACAGGGAAGGGTTC. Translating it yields CASGPDREGF.

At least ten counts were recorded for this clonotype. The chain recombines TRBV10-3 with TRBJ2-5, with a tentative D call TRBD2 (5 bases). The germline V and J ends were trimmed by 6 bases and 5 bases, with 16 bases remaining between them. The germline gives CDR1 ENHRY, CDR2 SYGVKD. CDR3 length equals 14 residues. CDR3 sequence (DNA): TGTGCCATCAGGCCCTCGCTAGCTTCGGAGACCCAGTACTTC. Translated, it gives CAIRPSLASETQYF.

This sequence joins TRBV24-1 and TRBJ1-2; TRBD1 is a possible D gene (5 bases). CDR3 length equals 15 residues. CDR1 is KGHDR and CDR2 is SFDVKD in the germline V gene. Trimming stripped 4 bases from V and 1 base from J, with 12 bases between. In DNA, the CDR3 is TGTGCCACCAGTGAGCCCCTGGGGGATAACTATGGCTACACCTTC. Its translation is CATSEPLGDNYGYTF.

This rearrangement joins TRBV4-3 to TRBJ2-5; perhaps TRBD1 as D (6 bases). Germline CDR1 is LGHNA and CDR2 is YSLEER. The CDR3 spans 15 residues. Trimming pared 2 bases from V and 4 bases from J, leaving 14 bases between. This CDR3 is CASSQTPGQLETQYF. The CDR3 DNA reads TGCGCCAGCAGCCAAACCCCGGGACAACTAGAGACCCAGTACTTC.

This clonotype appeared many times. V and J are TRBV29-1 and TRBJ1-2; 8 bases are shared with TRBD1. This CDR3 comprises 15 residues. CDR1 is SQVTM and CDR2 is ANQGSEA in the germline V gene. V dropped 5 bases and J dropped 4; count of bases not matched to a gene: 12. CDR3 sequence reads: CSVHGTGEVAYGYTF. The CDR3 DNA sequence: TGCAGCGTTCACGGGACAGGAGAAGTCGCCTATGGCTACACCTTC.

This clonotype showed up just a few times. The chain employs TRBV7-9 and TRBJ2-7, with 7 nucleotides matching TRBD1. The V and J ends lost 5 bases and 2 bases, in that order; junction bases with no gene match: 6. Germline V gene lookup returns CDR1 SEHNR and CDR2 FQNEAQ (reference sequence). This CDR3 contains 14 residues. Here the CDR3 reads CASSTRQGTYEQYF. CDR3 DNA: TGTGCCAGCAGCACTCGACAGGGAACCTACGAGCAGTACTTC. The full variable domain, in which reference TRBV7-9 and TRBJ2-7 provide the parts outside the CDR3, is DTGVSQNPRHKITKRGQNVTFRCDPISEHNRLYWYRQTLGQGPEFLTYFQNEAQLEKSRLLSDRFSAERPKGSFSTLEIQRTEQGDSAMYLCASSTRQGTYEQYFGPGTRLTVT.

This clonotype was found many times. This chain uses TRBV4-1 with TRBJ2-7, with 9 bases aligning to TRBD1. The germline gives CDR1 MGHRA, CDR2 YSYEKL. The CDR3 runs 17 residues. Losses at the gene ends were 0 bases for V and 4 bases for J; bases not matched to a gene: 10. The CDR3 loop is CASSQEAGGQGSYEQYF. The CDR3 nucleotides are TGCGCCAGCAGCCAAGAGGCAGGGGGACAGGGATCATACGAGCAGTACTTC.

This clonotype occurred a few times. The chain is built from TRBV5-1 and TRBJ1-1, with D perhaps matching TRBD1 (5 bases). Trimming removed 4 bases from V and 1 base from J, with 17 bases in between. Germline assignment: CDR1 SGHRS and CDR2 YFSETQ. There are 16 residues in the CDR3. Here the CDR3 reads CASSPLRGNTNTEAFF. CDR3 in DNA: TGCGCCAGCAGCCCCCTACGGGGGAATACGAACACTGAAGCTTTCTTT. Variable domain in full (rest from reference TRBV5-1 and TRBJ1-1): KAGVTQTPRYLIKTRGQQVTLSCSPISGHRSVSWYQQTPGQGLQFLFEYFSETQRNKGNFPGRFSGRQFSNSRSEMNVSTLELGDSALYLCASSPLRGNTNTEAFFGQGTRLTVV.

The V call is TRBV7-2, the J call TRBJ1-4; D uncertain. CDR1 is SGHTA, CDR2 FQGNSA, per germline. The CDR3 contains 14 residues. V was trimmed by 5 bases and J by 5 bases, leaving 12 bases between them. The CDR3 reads CASSLLGQNEKLFF. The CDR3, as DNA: TGTGCCAGCAGCCTTTTAGGGCAGAATGAAAAACTGTTTTTT.

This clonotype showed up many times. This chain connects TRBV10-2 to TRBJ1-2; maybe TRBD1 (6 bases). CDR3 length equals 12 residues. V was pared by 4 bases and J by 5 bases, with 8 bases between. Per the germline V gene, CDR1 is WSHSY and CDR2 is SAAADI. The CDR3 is CASSAGAYGYTF. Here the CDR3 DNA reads TGCGCCAGCAGTGCGGGGGCTTATGGCTACACCTTC.

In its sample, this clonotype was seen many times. CDR3 nucleotide sequence: TGTGCCAGCAGCCTCCTGAGCAGGGACACTGAAGCTTTCTTT. This gives the protein CASSLLSRDTEAFF. The chain is built from TRBV9 and TRBJ1-1, with a tentative D call TRBD1 (5 bases). Trimming shortened V by 4 bases and J by 3 bases, and 13 bases separated the two germline ends. This CDR3 is built from 14 residues. Germline assignment: CDR1 SGDLS and CDR2 YYNGEE.

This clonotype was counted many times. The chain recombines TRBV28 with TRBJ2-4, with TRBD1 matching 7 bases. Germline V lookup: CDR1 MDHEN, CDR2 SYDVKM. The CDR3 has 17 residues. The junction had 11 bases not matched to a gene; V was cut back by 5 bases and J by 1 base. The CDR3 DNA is TGTGCCAGCAGTGCCCCAGGGGGAGTTGGGGCCAAAAACATTCAGTACTTC. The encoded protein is CASSAPGGVGAKNIQYF.

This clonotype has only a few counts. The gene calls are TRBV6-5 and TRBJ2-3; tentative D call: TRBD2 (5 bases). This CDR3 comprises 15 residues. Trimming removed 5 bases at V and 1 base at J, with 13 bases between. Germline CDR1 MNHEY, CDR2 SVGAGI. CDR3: CASSPPPRGTDTQYF. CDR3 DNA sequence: TGTGCCAGCAGTCCCCCTCCGAGGGGCACAGATACGCAGTATTTT.

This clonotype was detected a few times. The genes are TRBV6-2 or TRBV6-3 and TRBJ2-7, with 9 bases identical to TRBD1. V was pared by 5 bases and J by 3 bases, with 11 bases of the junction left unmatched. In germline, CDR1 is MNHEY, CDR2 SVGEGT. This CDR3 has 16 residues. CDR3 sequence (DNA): TGTGCCAGCAGTGGTACGGGACAGGGAGCGGACTACGAGCAGTACGTC. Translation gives CASSGTGQGADYEQYV.

For the CDR3, the DNA is TGTGCCAGCAGCGTGGCGGACACGGGCTATGGCTACACCTTC. Encoded protein: CASSVADTGYGYTF. V usage is TRBV9 and J usage is TRBJ1-2; a possible D gene is TRBD1 (5 bases). V was cut by 2 bases and J by 4 bases, with 12 bases left in between. The CDR3 runs to 14 residues. Germline assignment: CDR1 SGDLS and CDR2 YYNGEE.

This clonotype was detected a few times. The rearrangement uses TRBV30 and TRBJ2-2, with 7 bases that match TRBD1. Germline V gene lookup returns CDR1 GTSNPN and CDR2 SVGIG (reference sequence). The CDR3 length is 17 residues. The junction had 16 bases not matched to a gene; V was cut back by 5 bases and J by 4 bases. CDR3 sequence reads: CAWGGRGITAGTGELFF. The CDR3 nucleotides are TGTGCCTGGGGAGGCAGGGGGATTACGGCGGGCACCGGGGAGCTGTTTTTT.

The chain's CDR3 is CASSLYRDQETQYF. The CDR3, as DNA: TGTGCCAGCAGCCTATACAGGGACCAAGAGACCCAGTACTTC. V is TRBV14 and J is TRBJ2-5; maybe TRBD1 (6 bases). This CDR3 region has 14 residues. Germline CDR1 reads SGHDN; CDR2 reads FVKESK. V dropped 4 bases and J dropped 0 bases, with 9 bases sitting between them.

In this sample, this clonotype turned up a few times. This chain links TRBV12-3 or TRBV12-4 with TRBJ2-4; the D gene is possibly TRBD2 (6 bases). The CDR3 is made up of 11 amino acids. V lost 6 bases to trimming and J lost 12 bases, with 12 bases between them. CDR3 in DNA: TGTGCCAGCAGCTCGGGACTTTATCAGTACTTC. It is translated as CASSSGLYQYF.

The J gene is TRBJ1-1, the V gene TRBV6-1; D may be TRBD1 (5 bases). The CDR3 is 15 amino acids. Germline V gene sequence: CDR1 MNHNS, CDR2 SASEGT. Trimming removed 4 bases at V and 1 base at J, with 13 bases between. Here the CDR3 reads CASSAGTLGNTEAFF. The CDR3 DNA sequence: TGTGCCAGCAGTGCGGGGACTCTCGGGAACACTGAAGCTTTCTTT.

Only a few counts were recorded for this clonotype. In DNA form, the CDR3 reads TGTGCCAGTAGAAATTCGGGGACTCAGCCCCAGCATTTT. It specifies CASRNSGTQPQHF. V usage is TRBV28 and J usage is TRBJ1-5; tentatively, D is TRBD1 (5 bases). The V end was cut by 9 bases, the J end by 6 bases, with 15 bases between. The CDR3 has 13 residues. The germline CDR1 and CDR2 sequences are MDHEN and SYDVKM. Full variable domain (rest looked up from reference TRBV28 and TRBJ1-5): DVKVTQSSRYLVKRTGEKVFLECVQDMDHENMFWYRQDPGLGLRLIYFSYDVKMKEKGDIPEGYSVSREKKERFSLILESASTNQTSMYLCASRNSGTQPQHFGDGTRLSIL.

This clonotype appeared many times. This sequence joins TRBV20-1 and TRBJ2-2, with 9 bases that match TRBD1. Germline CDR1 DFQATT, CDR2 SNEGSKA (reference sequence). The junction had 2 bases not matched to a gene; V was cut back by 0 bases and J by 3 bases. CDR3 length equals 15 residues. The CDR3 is CSARDWTGDTGELFF. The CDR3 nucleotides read TGCAGTGCTAGAGATTGGACAGGGGACACCGGGGAGCTGTTTTTT.

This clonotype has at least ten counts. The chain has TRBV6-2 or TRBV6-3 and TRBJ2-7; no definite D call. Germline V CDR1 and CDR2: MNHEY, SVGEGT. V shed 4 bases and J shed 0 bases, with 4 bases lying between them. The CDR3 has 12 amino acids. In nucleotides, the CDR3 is TGTGCCAGCAGTTTCAGCTCCTACGAGCAGTACTTC. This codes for CASSFSSYEQYF.

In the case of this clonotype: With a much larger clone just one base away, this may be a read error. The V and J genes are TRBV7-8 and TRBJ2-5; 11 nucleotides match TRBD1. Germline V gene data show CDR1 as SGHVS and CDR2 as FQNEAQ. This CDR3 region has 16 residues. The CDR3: CVSSRTGGASGKTQYF. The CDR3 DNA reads TGTGTCAGCAGCCGGACAGGGGGCGCGAGTGGAAAGACCCAGTACTTC. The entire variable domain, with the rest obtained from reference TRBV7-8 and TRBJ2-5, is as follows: GAGVSQSPRYKVAKRGQDVALRCDPISGHVSLFWYQQALGQGPEFLTYFQNEAQLDKSGLPSDRFFAERPEGSVSTLKIQRTQQEDSAVYLCVSSRTGGASGKTQYFGPGTRLLVL.

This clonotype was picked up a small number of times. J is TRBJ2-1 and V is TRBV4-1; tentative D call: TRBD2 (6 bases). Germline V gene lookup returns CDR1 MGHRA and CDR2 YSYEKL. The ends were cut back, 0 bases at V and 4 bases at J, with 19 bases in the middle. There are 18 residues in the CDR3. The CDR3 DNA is TGCGCCAGCAGCCAAGATCGGGGGTTGGGTTTAGGGTACAATGAGCAGTTCTTC. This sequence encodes CASSQDRGLGLGYNEQFF.